The clone carrying this T cell receptor beta chain was seen repeatedly, ten times or more. The ends were cut back, 3 bases at V and 4 bases at J, with 12 bases in the middle. Germline V gene sequence: CDR1 MDHEN, CDR2 SYDVKM. CDR3 size: 14 residues. Original analysis: Scientists estimated how many nucleated cells there were by amplifying reference gene primers. Only in-frame clones appear in the TCRdb table, and some are missing; sequencing was by immunoSEQ multiplex PCR. That table gives V, J and clone size, and the DNA gave D and trimming. The repertoire includes some 190,000 clones, over 75% of them detected once, and around 4.7% sits in the top ten. This sample stems from a study of blood T cell repertoires in COVID-19. Study at large: COVID-19 samples from acute and convalescent phases originated in the United States, Italy and Spain. PBMCs, B-cell-depleted T cells, or T cells were the source of the cDNA or gDNA that made up the material.

Participants' reported clinical history set cohort assignment. The sequence derives from a man aged 25 to 45 with acute COVID-19. The specimen was PBMCs or T cells enriched from blood (not recorded which). The J gene is TRBJ2-5, the V gene TRBV28; maybe TRBD2 (7 bases). The CDR3 protein is CASSFAGAGETQYF. The CDR3 nucleotides read TGTGCCAGCAGTTTTGCGGGGGCAGGAGAGACCCAGTACTTC.